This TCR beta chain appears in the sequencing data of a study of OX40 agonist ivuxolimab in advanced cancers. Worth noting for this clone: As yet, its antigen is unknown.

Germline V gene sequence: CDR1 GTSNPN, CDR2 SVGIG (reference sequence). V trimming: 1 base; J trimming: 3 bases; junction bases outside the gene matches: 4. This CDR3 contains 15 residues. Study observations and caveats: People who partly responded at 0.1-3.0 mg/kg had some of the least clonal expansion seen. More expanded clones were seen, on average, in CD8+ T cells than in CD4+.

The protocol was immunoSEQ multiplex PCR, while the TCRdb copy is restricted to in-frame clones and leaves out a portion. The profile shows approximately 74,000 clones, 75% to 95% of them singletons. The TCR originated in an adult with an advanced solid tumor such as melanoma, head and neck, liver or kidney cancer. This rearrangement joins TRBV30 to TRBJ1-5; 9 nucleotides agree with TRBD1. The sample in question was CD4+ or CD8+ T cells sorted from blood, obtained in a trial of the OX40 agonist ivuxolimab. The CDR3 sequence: CAWSDRGLFNQPQHF. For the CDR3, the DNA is TGTGCCTGGAGTGACAGGGGGCTATTCAATCAGCCCCAGCATTTT.